A single sample is the source of the 16 T cell receptor beta chains below, sequenced in a study of Tregs in tolerant kidney transplant recipients. Mixed chimerism was transient after nonmyeloablative marrow transplants from related graft donors. Using immunoSEQ multiplex PCR, the repertoire was profiled, and TCRdb retains in-frame clones only, with some absent. This table holds 25,000 to 40,000 clones. This material consisted of CD4+ T cells from blood (PBMCs), taken 24 months after the transplant. These receptor sequences come from a human patient who received a combined kidney and bone marrow transplant. T cells may partly derive from the graft donor.

Comment on this clone: The CDR3 is cut off 3 residues early in the read; its end comes from the germline J gene. The chain combines TRBV5-1 with TRBJ2-5; TRBD1 is a possible D gene (8 bases). The ends were cut back, 5 bases at V and 5 bases at J, with 22 bases in the middle. The CDR3 runs 16 residues. Germline V gene lookup returns CDR1 SGHRS and CDR2 YFSETQ. The CDR3 spells CASRTGVGGPIETQYF. CDR3 DNA (partial): TGCGCCAGCAGGACAGGGGTGGGAGGGCCGATCGAGACC.

Notes on this clone: The read ends 3 residues before the CDR3 terminus; that terminus is restored from the germline J gene. The J gene is TRBJ2-7, the V gene TRBV7-6, with 10 bases aligning to TRBD1. Germline CDR1 reads SGHVS; CDR2 reads FNYEAQ. V shed 3 bases and J 2 bases; nucleotides not matched to a gene: 10. The CDR3 covers 17 residues. The covered CDR3 bases are TGTGCCAGCAGCTTGGGTCCCGGACAGGGGGGCACCTACGAG. This sequence encodes CASSLGPGQGGTYE. The CDR3, in full, reads CASSLGPGQGGTYEQYF.

Incomplete CDR3 DNA: TGTGCCAGCAGCCGGGACAGAACCTACAATGAG. Amino acids: CASSRDRTYNE. The whole CDR3 protein reads CASSRDRTYNEQFF. The chain recombines TRBV7-8 with TRBJ2-1; 7 bases are a match to TRBD1. The CDR3 end lies 3 residues beyond the end of the read and is filled in from the germline J gene. The CDR3 has 14 amino acids. With V trimmed by 5 bases and J by 2 bases, 3 bases remained unmatched. CDR1 is SGHVS and CDR2 is FQNEAQ in the germline V gene.

The CDR3 DNA, read in part, is TGTGCCAGCAGAACCGGGACTAGCGGTTCCTACGAG. Its protein is CASRTGTSGSYE. The entire CDR3 protein is CASRTGTSGSYEQYF. V gene TRBV6-2 or TRBV6-3 combines with J gene TRBJ2-7, with TRBD2 matching over 11 bases. The CDR3 end lies 3 residues beyond the end of the read and is filled in from the germline J gene. V lost 6 bases and J lost 1; bases outside the gene matches: 5. The CDR3 loop spans 15 amino acids. Germline CDR1 and CDR2: MNHEY and SVGEGT.

Measured by frequency, this clone is medium-sized. The read gets to within 3 residues of the CDR3 end, and the germline J gene fills in the rest. The rearrangement links TRBV20-1 to TRBJ2-3; TRBD2 aligns across 8 bases. CDR1 is DFQATT, CDR2 SNEGSKA, per germline (reference sequence). The CDR3 spans 14 residues. The V segment lost 5 bases and the J segment 1 base; nucleotides outside the gene matches: 5. The CDR3 bases that were read are TGCAGTGCTCTCCCAGCGGGAGGCACAGATACG. Its translation: CSALPAGGTDT. The whole CDR3 protein is CSALPAGGTDTQYF.

As for this clone: With the read ending 3 residues before the CDR3 end, the germline J gene is used to fill in that end. The chain employs TRBV7-9 and TRBJ1-5; D possibly corresponds to TRBD1 (5 bases). Trimming left V 4 bases short and J 5 bases short, with 6 bases between. Germline V gene data show CDR1 as SEHNR and CDR2 as FQNEAQ (reference sequence). This CDR3 comprises 12 residues. The CDR3 DNA, read in part, is TGTGCCAGCAGCTGGGGCGATCAGCCC. It yields the protein CASSWGDQP. The entire CDR3 protein reads CASSWGDQPQHF. Together with reference TRBV7-9 and TRBJ1-5, the CDR3 gives the full variable domain: DTGVSQNPRHKITKRGQNVTFRCDPISEHNRLYWYRQTLGQGPEFLTYFQNEAQLEKSRLLSDRFSAERPKGSFSTLEIQRTEQGDSAMYLCASSWGDQPQHFGDGTRLSIL.

Remarks on this clone: The CDR3 is cut off 3 residues early in the read; its end comes from the germline J gene. This chain joins TRBV2 and TRBJ1-1, with a possible D match to TRBD1 (5 bases). The V gene lost 2 bases and the J gene lost 5 bases, with 15 bases spanning the gap. Germline V gene lookup returns CDR1 SNHLY and CDR2 FYNNEI. The CDR3 extends over 15 amino acids. This CDR3 reads CASSEKGRGQTEAFF. The sequenced CDR3 bases are TGTGCCAGCAGTGAAAAAGGAAGGGGTCAGACTGAA.

A note on this clone: The read terminates 3 residues before the CDR3 end, so the remaining end is supplied by the germline J gene. The V call is TRBV28, the J call TRBJ1-2, with 8 bases aligning to TRBD1. This CDR3 has 14 amino acids. Germline CDR1 is MDHEN and CDR2 is SYDVKM. V shed 4 bases, J shed 6 bases, and the junction held 7 bases outside the gene matches. The CDR3 bases that were read are TGTGCCAGCAGTTCGGGACAGGCTTTTAATGGC. Translation gives CASSSGQAFNG. The CDR3 as a whole reads CASSSGQAFNGYTF.

In regard to this clone: The CDR3 extends 3 residues past the end of the read, so its final part is completed from the germline J gene. This rearrangement joins TRBV30 to TRBJ2-3; 8 nucleotides align to TRBD1. The CDR3 extends over 15 amino acids. V lost 1 base, J lost 2 bases, and 5 bases stayed unmatched. Germline V gene lookup returns CDR1 GTSNPN and CDR2 SVGIG (reference sequence). Partial CDR3 DNA: TGTGCCTGGAGTGGGGGACAGGCCGCCACAGATACG. It encodes CAWSGGQAATDT. The full CDR3 is CAWSGGQAATDTQYF.

In regard to this clone: With the read ending 3 residues before the CDR3 end, the germline J gene is used to fill in that end. The chain joins TRBV6-2 or TRBV6-3 to TRBJ1-2; D is possibly TRBD1 (5 bases). From germline, CDR1 is MNHEY and CDR2 SVGEGT. This CDR3 region has 14 residues. The sequenced CDR3 bases are TGTGCCAGCAGTTACTCCCCAGGGCTGGATAGC. It codes for CASSYSPGLDS. In full, the CDR3 reads CASSYSPGLDSYTF.

Frequency places this clone as medium-sized. The CDR3 sequence: CASSGGLSRKLTTRRLTDTQYF. Incomplete CDR3 DNA: TGTGCCAGCAGCGGGGGACTAAGCCGGAAGCTTACGACCCGTAGACTCACAGATACG. This sequence joins TRBV9 and TRBJ2-3, with 7 bases aligning to TRBD2. The sequenced fragment ends 3 residues before the CDR3 boundary, so the rest is inferred from the germline J gene. Germline-derived CDR1 and CDR2 are SGDLS and YYNGEE. This CDR3 has 22 residues. V was clipped by 3 bases and J by 2 bases; unmatched bases: 27.

On this clone itself: The CDR3 end falls 3 residues outside the read, so it is completed with the germline J gene. This rearrangement joins TRBV20-1 to TRBJ2-7; 7 bases match TRBD1. The CDR3 is 14 amino acids. Trimming took 4 bases from V and 1 from J; bases not matched to a gene: 7. CDR1 is DFQATT and CDR2 is SNEGSKA in the germline V gene (reference sequence). CDR3 loop: CSATRGSASYEQYF. CDR3 bases read: TGCAGTGCTACCAGGGGGTCCGCATCCTACGAG.

About this clone: The CDR3 goes on 3 residues after the read ends, and that part is filled in from the germline J gene. The chain has TRBV28 and TRBJ1-5, with 10 bases aligning to TRBD1. There are 16 residues in the CDR3. V gave up 6 bases and J gave up 5 bases; unmatched junction bases: 10. Germline V gives CDR1 MDHEN, CDR2 SYDVKM. The CDR3 spells CASSRQGASWDQPQHF. Partial CDR3 DNA: TGTGCCAGCAGCCGACAGGGGGCGAGTTGGGATCAGCCC.

Comment on this clone: The read ends 3 residues before the CDR3 terminus; that terminus is restored from the germline J gene. V and J are TRBV7-8 and TRBJ2-7; the match to TRBD2 covers 9 bases. The germline V gene has CDR1 SGHVS and CDR2 FQNEAQ. The CDR3 is 15 residues long. After removal of 4 bases from V and 3 bases from J, the junction contained 7 bases not matched to a gene. The CDR3: CASSSHGSGSYEQYF. Partial CDR3 DNA: TGTGCCAGCAGCTCCCACGGTAGCGGGAGCTACGAG.

A note on this clone: The CDR3 extends 3 residues past the end of the read, so its final part is completed from the germline J gene. J is TRBJ2-7 and V is TRBV7-9, with 12 bases identical to TRBD2. The CDR3 totals 15 residues. Germline V gene sequence: CDR1 SEHNR, CDR2 FQNEAQ (reference sequence). V lost 5 bases to trimming and J lost 1 base; unmatched junction nucleotides: 3. CDR3 DNA, as far as it was read: TGTGCCAGCAGCCGTGGACTAGCGGGGTCCTACGAG. This sequence encodes CASSRGLAGSYE. Given in full, the CDR3 is CASSRGLAGSYEQYF.

With regard to this clone: Coverage ceases 3 residues before the CDR3 finishes, and the germline J gene fills in the end. The V and J genes are TRBV19 and TRBJ1-1; 8 positions match TRBD1. CDR3 length equals 15 residues. Per germline, CDR1 LNHDA and CDR2 SQIVND (reference sequence). V was clipped by 4 bases and J by 4 bases; unmatched bases: 8. The CDR3 protein is CASSTTGGGGTEAFF. The sequenced part of the CDR3 DNA is TGTGCCAGTAGTACCACAGGGGGGGGAGGCACTGAA. Combining the CDR3 with reference TRBV19 and TRBJ1-1 gives the whole variable domain DGGITQSPKYLFRKEGQNVTLSCEQNLNHDAMYWYRQDPGQGLRLIYYSQIVNDFQKGDIAEGYSVSREKKESFPLTVTSAQKNPTAFYLCASSTTGGGGTEAFFGQGTRLTVV.